The 14 T cell receptor beta chains below were found in one sample sequenced in a study of cytomegalovirus exposure and HLA in healthy donors. The PCR contained 60 Vbeta and 13 Jbeta primers. Sequencing was performed with immunoSEQ multiplex PCR; in TCRdb, only in-frame clones are kept and a portion is missing. The sample carries around 150,000 clones, 70% to 85% recorded once. Sequences were obtained from PBMCs. These receptors all stem from a young man in good health and CMV-seropositive.

The chain joins TRBV30 to TRBJ2-5; D might be TRBD1 (6 bases). This CDR3 comprises 12 residues. V was cut by 3 bases and J by 3 bases, with 8 bases left in between. Germline V gives CDR1 GTSNPN, CDR2 SVGIG (reference sequence). The CDR3 nucleotides are TGTGCCTGGAGACCAGGGGAAGAGACCCAGTACTTC. As protein: CAWRPGEETQYF.

This chain uses TRBV7-6 with TRBJ2-1, with no clear D. The germline V gene encodes CDR1 SGHVS and CDR2 FNYEAQ. Trimming removed 3 bases from V and 9 bases from J, with 9 bases in between. CDR3 size: 12 residues. The CDR3 bases are TGTGCCAGCAGCTTTGAGTTCGGTGAGCAGTTCTTC. It encodes CASSFEFGEQFF.

The rearrangement links TRBV28 to TRBJ1-5, with D possibly being TRBD1 (5 bases). The CDR3 runs 12 residues. Germline V gene sequence: CDR1 MDHEN, CDR2 SYDVKM. Trimming stripped 9 bases from V and 2 bases from J, with 8 bases between. CDR3 amino acids: CASGGGNQPQHF. The CDR3 DNA follows: TGTGCCAGTGGGGGGGGCAATCAGCCCCAGCATTTT.

The chain has TRBV4-2 and TRBJ2-5, with D possibly matching TRBD1 (5 bases). The CDR3 covers 17 residues. V dropped 4 bases and J dropped 2 bases, with 20 bases sitting between them. Germline CDR1 is LGHNA and CDR2 is YNFKEQ. The CDR3, as DNA: TGTGCCAGCAGCCCAACTACAGGCGGACGTGGGCAAGAGACCCAGTACTTC. Protein sequence: CASSPTTGGRGQETQYF.

The chain carries TRBV27 and TRBJ2-5, with D possibly matching TRBD1 (5 bases). This CDR3 has 15 amino acids. The V and J ends lost 5 bases and 1 base respectively, with 14 bases between them. The germline CDR1 and CDR2 sequences are MNHEY and SMNVEV (reference sequence). This CDR3 is CASSIIPGFQETQYF. The CDR3 DNA reads as TGTGCCAGCAGTATCATCCCAGGGTTCCAAGAGACCCAGTACTTC.

The chain is built from TRBV5-1 and TRBJ1-2; TRBD1 matches 8 bases. Germline V gene sequence: CDR1 SGHRS, CDR2 YFSETQ. Trimming at V came to 4 bases and at J to 8 bases, leaving 7 bases not matched to a gene. The CDR3 length is 13 residues. In DNA, the CDR3 is TGCGCCAGCAGCCCATGGACAGGGAACGGCTACACCTTC. It is translated as CASSPWTGNGYTF.

This clone was picked up one time. The rearrangement joins TRBV7-6 to TRBJ2-2, with D maybe TRBD2 (6 bases). Germline CDR1 SGHVS, CDR2 FNYEAQ. V was trimmed by 6 bases and J by 4 bases, leaving 12 bases between them. The CDR3 loop spans 14 amino acids. CDR3 region: CASSPTSSTGELFF. CDR3 sequence (DNA): TGTGCCAGCAGTCCCACTAGCTCCACCGGGGAGCTGTTTTTT.

The rearrangement uses TRBV19 and TRBJ2-3, with D uncertain. The germline V and J ends were trimmed by 5 bases and 0 bases, with 9 bases remaining between them. Germline loops: CDR1 LNHDA, CDR2 SQIVND (reference sequence). CDR3 size: 14 residues. The CDR3 DNA follows: TGTGCCAGTAGTGAGCACAGCAGCACAGATACGCAGTATTTT. Its translation is CASSEHSSTDTQYF.

This rearrangement joins TRBV5-6 to TRBJ2-7; a possible D gene is TRBD1 (5 bases). This CDR3 is 13 amino acids long. Trimming took 3 bases from V and 3 from J, leaving 10 bases between them. Germline V gene lookup returns CDR1 SGHDT and CDR2 YYEEEE. CDR3 loop: CASSSTDYYEQYF. CDR3 nucleotide sequence: TGTGCCAGCAGCTCGACAGATTACTACGAGCAGTACTTC.

The rearrangement links TRBV9 to TRBJ2-7, with D possibly matching TRBD2 (5 bases). The V end lost 2 bases, the J end lost 5 bases, and 17 bases lay between the germline ends. This CDR3 is 15 amino acids long. Germline V gene data show CDR1 as SGDLS and CDR2 as YYNGEE. The CDR3 DNA reads TGTGCCAGCAGCGTTCAGGAAGGAGGACGGGACGAGCAGTACTTC. Amino acids: CASSVQEGGRDEQYF.

The DNA of the CDR3 is TGTGCCATCCGACGACAGGGCCCCGGGGAGCTGTTTTTT. It specifies CAIRRQGPGELFF. V usage is TRBV2 and J usage is TRBJ2-2; 7 bases fit TRBD1. V was clipped by 10 bases and J by 6 bases; unmatched bases: 8. The V gene's germline CDR1 is SNHLY and CDR2 FYNNEI. CDR3 length: 13 residues.

The chain joins TRBV5-1 to TRBJ1-1, with TRBD1 matching 9 bases. In germline, CDR1 is SGHRS, CDR2 YFSETQ. There are 17 residues in the CDR3. The trim removed 3 bases at V and 6 bases at J, leaving 15 bases unmatched. The CDR3 protein is CASSYDVTGGAKPEAFF. The CDR3 DNA follows: TGCGCCAGCAGCTATGATGTAACAGGGGGCGCGAAACCTGAAGCTTTCTTT.

The gene calls are TRBV6-6 and TRBJ1-2; no clear D. V was trimmed by 5 bases and J by 5 bases, leaving 9 bases between them. This CDR3 has 12 residues. The germline V gene has CDR1 MNHNY and CDR2 SVGAGI (reference sequence). The chain's CDR3 is CASSPGIYGYTF. In DNA form, the CDR3 reads TGTGCCAGCAGTCCCGGGATATATGGCTACACCTTC.

This clone was counted ten times or more. The chain links TRBV29-1 to TRBJ1-4; 8 nucleotides match TRBD1. The junction had 2 bases not matched to a gene; V was cut back by 5 bases and J by 6 bases. The length of the CDR3 is 12 residues. Looked up from germline, CDR1 is SQVTM and CDR2 is ANQGSEA. The CDR3 reads CSVTGGDEKLFF. CDR3 DNA: TGCAGCGTTACAGGGGGGGATGAAAAACTGTTTTTT. Looking up the rest from reference TRBV29-1 and TRBJ1-4 gives the full variable domain: SAVISQKPSRDICQRGTSLTIQCQVDSQVTMMFWYRQQPGQSLTLIATANQGSEATYESGFVIDKFPISRPNLTFSTLTVSNMSPEDSSIYLCSVTGGDEKLFFGSGTQLSVL.